This T cell receptor beta chain originates from a study of human T cells and chemical hapten exposure. This clonotype showed up many times. The target antigen is unknown. Trimming shortened V by 1 base and J by 5 bases, and 8 bases separated the two germline ends. CDR3 size: 13 residues. Germline V gene sequence: CDR1 SEHNR, CDR2 FQNEAQ (reference sequence). The study used a library that attached unique molecular identifiers to individual cDNA molecules. In the authors' methods: TCR counts had a median of about 99,000 per sample and spanned about 23,224 to 690,600. MiXCR, run by TCRdb on the RACE reads, gives a single entry per CDR3 protein. These V and J calls rely on TCRdb rather than the paper's analysis. This sample has tens of thousands of distinct CDR3 sequences; roughly an eighth occur once, and the top ten carry about 2.1%. Time point specified: pre-sensitization, week 0. Sample treatment: therapeutic diphenylcyclopropenone sensitization with weekly scalp DPC. Unseparated into fractions, whole blood served as the source from which total RNA was extracted.

Study-level points and caveats: PT1 expanded TCR counts and patch test score correlated positively. The donors suffered from alopecia, so their immune response may not match that of healthy people.

The chain carries TRBV7-9 and TRBJ1-1; possibly TRBD1 for D (5 bases). The sequence was collected from a woman aged 40-49 years with alopecia areata. Some clones in this sample may be carry-over from other donors' samples. This specimen consisted of whole blood, obtained in connection with sensitization to the hapten diphenylcyclopropenone (DPC). DNA of the CDR3: TGTGCCAGCAGCTTAGAGGGGTGGACTGAAGCTTTCTTT. This gives the protein CASSLEGWTEAFF.